The clone carrying this TCR beta chain has a single count. The target antigen is unknown. Each CDR3 protein gets one entry after TCRdb re-called the 5' RACE reads with MiXCR. The data contain a few hundred thousand distinct CDR3 sequences, approximately 18% of them seen just once; the ten biggest clones take up more than 10%. V was cut by 5 bases and J by 12 bases, with 16 bases left in between. CDR1 is SGHTA, CDR2 FQGNSA, per germline. The CDR3 has 12 amino acids. This specimen comes from a study of identical twins. Study-wide points: The abundant beta clonotypes from cord blood had fewer insertions, and memory repertoires had none of this.

This TCR was sampled from a man aged 45 to 65 in good health. The chain uses TRBV7-2 and TRBJ2-5; D may be TRBD1 (6 bases). Material for sequencing was naive T cells sorted from blood. The CDR3 coding sequence is TGTGCCAGCAGCCCCGGGACACCCTGGGAGTACTTC. Translating gives CASSPGTPWEYF.